What follows are 19 T cell receptor beta chains derived from one specimen sequenced in a study of T cells in pancreatic ductal adenocarcinoma. Data came from immunoSEQ multiplex PCR; TCRdb stores just in-frame clones and leaves some out. This sample has approximately 18,000 clones; roughly 90% occur once, and the top ten carry over 0.9%. Selected pancreatic ductal adenocarcinoma patients had undergone surgery without neoadjuvant therapy. The sample taken for sequencing was PBMCs. The receptors stem from a human donor with pancreatic ductal adenocarcinoma.

This chain connects TRBV7-2 to TRBJ1-6, with D perhaps matching TRBD1 (6 bases). Germline assignment: CDR1 SGHTA and CDR2 FQGNSA. V lost 7 bases, J lost 10 bases, and 17 bases lay in between. CDR3 length equals 14 residues. CDR3 sequence: CASNSGSGDSPLHF. Here the CDR3 DNA reads TGTGCCAGCAACTCCGGCTCAGGGGACTCACCCCTCCACTTT.

J is TRBJ2-2 and V is TRBV9, with D possibly matching TRBD2 (6 bases). The CDR3 extends over 17 amino acids. Per the germline V gene, CDR1 is SGDLS and CDR2 is YYNGEE. Trimming removed 0 bases at V and 3 bases at J, with 15 bases between. The CDR3 bases are TGTGCCAGCAGCGTAGGTAGCGGTGGACACCACACCGGGGAGCTGTTTTTT. Translated, it gives CASSVGSGGHHTGELFF.

The J gene is TRBJ2-3, the V gene TRBV29-1; 10 nucleotides agree with TRBD1. Unmatched junction bases numbered 1, after V lost 4 bases and J lost 6 bases. The germline V gene has CDR1 SQVTM and CDR2 ANQGSEA. There are 12 residues in the CDR3. CDR3 nucleotide sequence: TGCAGCGTTGGGACAGGGGGGGATACGCAGTATTTT. It specifies CSVGTGGDTQYF.

In the case of this clone: Mismatch with germline at one junction end may stem from a read error. V usage is TRBV5-1 and J usage is TRBJ1-1; 8 bases agree with TRBD1. Germline V gene lookup returns CDR1 SGHRS and CDR2 YFSETQ. The CDR3 loop spans 14 amino acids. The CDR3 sequence: CASSYGQGDTEAFF. As DNA, the CDR3 is TGTGCCAGCAGCTACGGACAGGGAGACACTGAAGCTTTCTTT.

This chain joins TRBV6-1 and TRBJ2-5, with 10 bases lining up with TRBD1. The J call may be faulty, since TRBJ2-7 better matches the DNA end. In germline, CDR1 is MNHNS, CDR2 SASEGT. The CDR3 spans 15 residues. CDR3 residues: CASTLDRGRTYEQYF. The CDR3 DNA follows: TGTGCCAGCACCCTAGACAGGGGGCGGACGTACGAGCAGTACTTC.

The rearrangement joins TRBV12-5 to TRBJ1-1; a weak D match, TRBD1 (5 bases). CDR3 size: 15 residues. Trimming took off 0 bases at V and 0 bases at J, with 8 bases between the two ends. Per the germline V gene, CDR1 is LGHNT and CDR2 is FRNRAP. As DNA, the CDR3 is TGTGCTAGTGGTTTGGTAACAGGCATGAACACTGAAGCTTTCTTT. This gives the protein CASGLVTGMNTEAFF.

V gene TRBV6-4 combines with J gene TRBJ1-4; D is undetermined. In germline, CDR1 is MRHNA, CDR2 SNTAGT. V gave up 1 base and J gave up 0 bases, with 12 bases separating them. The CDR3 consists of 17 residues. As DNA, the CDR3 is TGTGCCAGCAGTGACTTACATCCTCTTGCAACTAATGAAAAACTGTTTTTT. This encodes CASSDLHPLATNEKLFF.

The gene calls are TRBV6-6 and TRBJ1-5; 10 bases align to TRBD1. The V gene end was trimmed by 6 bases and the J gene end by 3 bases; junction bases not matched to a gene: 5. CDR3 size: 15 residues. Per the germline V gene, CDR1 is MNHNY and CDR2 is SVGAGI (reference sequence). CDR3 in DNA: TGTGCCAGCAGAGAGACAGGGGGCTACAATCAGCCCCAGCATTTT. This encodes CASRETGGYNQPQHF.

The sample holds one count of this clone. The V and J genes are TRBV27 and TRBJ1-5; maybe TRBD1 (6 bases). Germline V gene data show CDR1 as MNHEY and CDR2 as SMNVEV (reference sequence). Trimming shortened V by 8 bases and J by 3 bases, and 17 bases separated the two germline ends. The CDR3 is 15 residues long. The CDR3 coding sequence is TGTGCCAGCGCCCTTACCCGGGACACCAATCAGCCCCAGCATTTT. Residues: CASALTRDTNQPQHF.

The chain links TRBV7-7 to TRBJ2-1; 7 bases are a match to TRBD2. The CDR3 contains 10 residues. The J segment lost 8 bases and the V segment lost 11 bases, leaving 3 bases of the junction unmatched. Germline lookup yields CDR1 SSHAT and CDR2 FNYEAQ (reference sequence). CDR3 nucleotide sequence: TGTGCCGTTGGGGGGGATGAGCAGTTCTTC. Its protein is CAVGGDEQFF. Using reference TRBV7-7 and TRBJ2-1 for the parts outside the CDR3, the full variable domain is GAGVSQSPRYKVTKRGQDVTLRCDPISSHATLYWYQQALGQGPEFLTYFNYEAQPDKSGLPSDRFSAERPEGSISTLTIQRTEQRDSAMYRCAVGGDEQFFGPGTRLTVL.

The chain is built from TRBV18 and TRBJ1-2, with D possibly TRBD1 on 6 matching bases. The V gene lost 3 bases and the J gene lost 8 bases, with 22 bases spanning the gap. This CDR3 has 16 amino acids. Germline CDR1 KGHSH, CDR2 LQKENI. The chain's CDR3 is CASSPYPGDLEEGYTF. The DNA for the CDR3 is TGTGCCAGCTCACCGTACCCAGGGGATTTAGAAGAGGGCTACACCTTC. Full variable domain (outside the CDR3, taken from reference TRBV18 and TRBJ1-2): NAGVMQNPRHLVRRRGQEARLRCSPMKGHSHVYWYRQLPEEGLKFMVYLQKENIIDESGMPKERFSAEFPKEGPSILRIQQVVRGDSAAYFCASSPYPGDLEEGYTFGSGTRLTVV.

The genes are TRBV30 and TRBJ1-4; 7 bases are a match to TRBD1. V gave up 0 bases and J gave up 5 bases; unmatched junction bases: 15. CDR3 length: 18 residues. Germline V CDR1 and CDR2: GTSNPN, SVGIG (reference sequence). This chain's CDR3 is CAWSVGGTVSQRNEKLFF. The DNA for the CDR3 is TGTGCCTGGAGTGTAGGAGGGACAGTAAGTCAGCGGAATGAAAAACTGTTTTTT.

This clone is a singleton in its sample. J is TRBJ2-1 and V is TRBV28; TRBD1 might be the D (6 bases). The CDR3 covers 16 residues. Germline CDR1 MDHEN, CDR2 SYDVKM. The V end was cut by 1 base, the J end by 3 bases, with 13 bases between. The CDR3 here is CASSLSLGDIYNEQFF. CDR3 sequence (DNA): TGTGCCAGCAGTTTATCCCTAGGGGACATCTACAATGAGCAGTTCTTC.

The chain uses TRBV6-5 and TRBJ2-7, with D possibly matching TRBD1 (5 bases). With 0 bases removed from V and 3 bases from J, the gap between germline ends came to 9 bases. This CDR3 has 14 residues. Germline V lookup: CDR1 MNHEY, CDR2 SVGAGI. The CDR3 sequence: CASSYSSTGYEQYF. Written as DNA, the CDR3 is TGTGCCAGCAGTTACTCATCAACAGGCTACGAGCAGTACTTC.

This chain connects TRBV18 to TRBJ2-3, with TRBD1 matching over 7 bases. V was clipped by 3 bases and J by 0 bases; unmatched bases: 6. CDR3 length: 16 amino acids. CDR1 is KGHSH and CDR2 is LQKENI in the germline V gene. Here the CDR3 DNA reads TGTGCCAGCTCACCGTGGACAGGAGGAAGCACAGATACGCAGTATTTT. Protein: CASSPWTGGSTDTQYF.

This clone was seen once. The rearrangement uses TRBV2 and TRBJ1-2, with D maybe TRBD1 (6 bases). CDR1 is SNHLY, CDR2 FYNNEI, per germline. This CDR3 is 15 amino acids long. The ends were cut back, 2 bases at V and 0 bases at J, with 10 bases in the middle. The CDR3 sequence is CASSEWDTPNYGYTF. In DNA, the CDR3 is TGTGCCAGCAGTGAATGGGACACTCCTAACTATGGCTACACCTTC.

This rearrangement joins TRBV18 to TRBJ1-5; D remains ambiguous. CDR1 is KGHSH, CDR2 LQKENI, per germline. The CDR3 totals 17 residues. Trimming pared 2 bases from V and 0 bases from J, leaving 14 bases between. CDR3 nucleotides: TGTGCCAGCTCACCAAATGCGCCGGGGTCTAGCAATCAGCCCCAGCATTTT. Amino acid sequence: CASSPNAPGSSNQPQHF.

J is TRBJ2-3 and V is TRBV27, with TRBD2 matching over 7 bases. This CDR3 spans 16 amino acids. Unmatched junction bases numbered 13, after V lost 7 bases and J lost 3 bases. Per the germline V gene, CDR1 is MNHEY and CDR2 is SMNVEV (reference sequence). In DNA, the CDR3 is TGTGCCAGCAACGAACGGGGGGACTTCAGGACAGATACGCAGTATTTT. Translating it yields CASNERGDFRTDTQYF.

V is TRBV11-2 and J is TRBJ2-5, with D perhaps TRBD2 (6 bases). Trimming took off 5 bases at V and 2 bases at J, with 15 bases between the two ends. The CDR3 totals 15 residues. From germline, CDR1 is SGHAT and CDR2 FQNNGV. CDR3 sequence (DNA): TGTGCCAGCAGCCCTAGGAGGGGCCGTCAAGAGACCCAGTACTTC. Residues: CASSPRRGRQETQYF.